The rows below give T cell receptor beta chains drawn from one sample of a study of shared clonotypes between healthy human individuals. Profiled with immunoSEQ multiplex PCR; TCRdb holds only in-frame clones, not every one. This table holds approximately 2,300,000 clones, around 92% found once. Material for sequencing was naive CD4+ T cells from PBMCs. The receptors here all came from a man aged 18 to 30 in good health. Some clones in this sample may be carry-over from other donors' samples. The CDR3 runs from the conserved cysteine through the conserved F or W. The D gene is left open where the match is weak. Size tells how often a clone was seen (once, few, many) or the class of an expanded clone, and some rows leave it out.

CDR3nt: TGCGCCAGCAGCTTGGAGGGCGCCCGAACGAATGAAAAACTGTTTTTT
CDR3aa: CASSLEGARTNEKLFF
abundance: NA
j_gene: TRBJ1-4
v_gene: TRBV5-1
d_gene: NA

CDR3nt: TGTGCCAGCTCACCACCTTCAACAGATACGCAGTATTTT
CDR3aa: CASSPPSTDTQYF
abundance: NA
j_gene: TRBJ2-3
v_gene: TRBV18
d_gene: NA

CDR3nt: TGTGCCAGCAGCGGGGGACTAGCGGGAGCAGATACGCAGTATTTT
CDR3aa: CASSGGLAGADTQYF
abundance: NA
j_gene: TRBJ2-3
v_gene: TRBV6-6
d_gene: TRBD2

CDR3nt: TGTGCCAGCAGTGAGGAAGGGGGCTACGAGCAGTACTTC
CDR3aa: CASSEEGGYEQYF
abundance: NA
j_gene: TRBJ2-7
v_gene: TRBV2
d_gene: NA

CDR3nt: TGTGCCAGCAGTTTACCAGCAGATACGCAGTATTTT
CDR3aa: CASSLPADTQYF
abundance: NA
j_gene: TRBJ2-3
v_gene: TRBV27
d_gene: NA

CDR3nt: TGCGCCAGCAGCTTGGGACTAGCGGGGTTAATAGCCAAAAACATTCAGTACTTC
CDR3aa: CASSLGLAGLIAKNIQYF
abundance: NA
j_gene: TRBJ2-4
v_gene: TRBV5-1
d_gene: TRBD2

CDR3nt: TGCAGCGTTGGTTGGGGTACTAGCACAGATACGCAGTATTTT
CDR3aa: CSVGWGTSTDTQYF
abundance: NA
j_gene: TRBJ2-3
v_gene: TRBV29-1
d_gene: NA

CDR3nt: TGTGCCAGCAGCTTATCCGGGAGGGCGGGAGGTACGCAGTATTTT
CDR3aa: CASSLSGRAGGTQYF
abundance: NA
j_gene: TRBJ2-3
v_gene: TRBV7-3
d_gene: TRBD2

CDR3nt: TGTGCCAGCAGCTCCGCGCAGGGGGGATTCTATGGCTACACCTTC
CDR3aa: CASSSAQGGFYGYTF
abundance: NA
j_gene: TRBJ1-2
v_gene: TRBV7-6
d_gene: TRBD1

CDR3nt: TGTGCCAGCAGTGATCGCGAGCAGTACTTC
CDR3aa: CASSDREQYF
abundance: once
j_gene: TRBJ2-7
v_gene: TRBV27
d_gene: NA

CDR3nt: TGCGCCAGCAGCTTGGACCCCAGCGGACCCTACAATGAGCAGTTCTTC
CDR3aa: CASSLDPSGPYNEQFF
abundance: NA
j_gene: TRBJ2-1
v_gene: TRBV5-1
d_gene: NA

CDR3nt: TGCGCCAGCAGCTTGGCAGGACAGGGGCGATTGGAGACCCAGTACTTC
CDR3aa: CASSLAGQGRLETQYF
abundance: NA
j_gene: TRBJ2-5
v_gene: TRBV5-1
d_gene: TRBD1

CDR3nt: TGTGCCAGCAGCCACGTTTTCAGGGGCGACTACGAGCAGTACTTC
CDR3aa: CASSHVFRGDYEQYF
abundance: NA
j_gene: TRBJ2-7
v_gene: TRBV11-2
d_gene: NA

CDR3nt: TGTGCCAGCAGCCAAGCCCGACTAGCGGGAAACAATGAGCAGTTCTTC
CDR3aa: CASSQARLAGNNEQFF
abundance: NA
j_gene: TRBJ2-1
v_gene: TRBV4-2
d_gene: TRBD2

CDR3nt: TGTGCCAGCAGCGACAGGGTGAGGGCCTCCTATGGCTACACCTTC
CDR3aa: CASSDRVRASYGYTF
abundance: NA
j_gene: TRBJ1-2
v_gene: TRBV13
d_gene: TRBD1

CDR3nt: TGTGCCAGCAGCGCCCTAGGGGGAAGCACAGATACGCAGTATTTT
CDR3aa: CASSALGGSTDTQYF
abundance: NA
j_gene: TRBJ2-3
v_gene: TRBV9
d_gene: NA

CDR3nt: TGTGCCACCAGCAGCGGATCCGGGACGGTGAGCAATCAGCCCCAGCATTTT
CDR3aa: CATSSGSGTVSNQPQHF
abundance: NA
j_gene: TRBJ1-5
v_gene: TRBV15
d_gene: NA

CDR3nt: TGTGCCAGCAGTGATCCCCGGGACAGGGTATCCTCTGGGGCCAACGTCCTGACTTTC
CDR3aa: CASSDPRDRVSSGANVLTF
abundance: NA
j_gene: TRBJ2-6
v_gene: TRBV6-1
d_gene: TRBD1

CDR3nt: TGTGCCAGCTCTCGCGACCTAAACACTGAAGCTTTCTTT
CDR3aa: CASSRDLNTEAFF
abundance: NA
j_gene: TRBJ1-1
v_gene: TRBV18
d_gene: NA

CDR3nt: TGTGCCAGCAGGGGGGGTAGGCCCACAGATACGCAGTATTTT
CDR3aa: CASRGGRPTDTQYF
abundance: NA
j_gene: TRBJ2-3
v_gene: TRBV6-1
d_gene: NA

CDR3nt: TGTGCCAGCAGCCGACGGACAGTCTACGAGCAGTACTTC
CDR3aa: CASSRRTVYEQYF
abundance: once
j_gene: TRBJ2-7
v_gene: TRBV5-8
d_gene: NA

CDR3nt: TGTGCCAGCAGCTCCCTCCGGACTAGCGGGAGTGGCAAGACCCAGTACTTC
CDR3aa: CASSSLRTSGSGKTQYF
abundance: once
j_gene: TRBJ2-5
v_gene: TRBV7-9
d_gene: TRBD2

CDR3nt: TGTGCCTGGACTAGCGGCCAAGAGACCCAGTACTTC
CDR3aa: CAWTSGQETQYF
abundance: NA
j_gene: TRBJ2-5
v_gene: TRBV30
d_gene: TRBD2

CDR3nt: TGTGCCACCAGCACTAGCTCTTCCTACAATGAGCAGTTCTTC
CDR3aa: CATSTSSSYNEQFF
abundance: NA
j_gene: TRBJ2-1
v_gene: TRBV15
d_gene: NA

CDR3nt: TGCGCCAGCAGCTTGGGGGGTAGGACCGGGGAGCTGTTTTTT
CDR3aa: CASSLGGRTGELFF
abundance: NA
j_gene: TRBJ2-2
v_gene: TRBV5-1
d_gene: NA

CDR3nt: TGTGCCAGCAGCTTAGTTATTTCAGATACGCAGTATTTT
CDR3aa: CASSLVISDTQYF
abundance: NA
j_gene: TRBJ2-3
v_gene: TRBV7-2
d_gene: NA

CDR3nt: TGTGCCAGCAATGGGGGGGGCCTAAGCTCCTACGAGCAGTACTTC
CDR3aa: CASNGGGLSSYEQYF
abundance: NA
j_gene: TRBJ2-7
v_gene: TRBV28
d_gene: NA

CDR3nt: TGCAGCGTAGAGGGATCCTACGAGCAGTACTTC
CDR3aa: CSVEGSYEQYF
abundance: NA
j_gene: TRBJ2-7
v_gene: TRBV29-1
d_gene: NA

CDR3nt: TGTGCGAGCAGGGCGGGAGGGGGCGCAGATACGCAGTATTTT
CDR3aa: CASRAGGGADTQYF
abundance: NA
j_gene: TRBJ2-3
v_gene: TRBV28
d_gene: TRBD2

CDR3nt: TGTGCCAGCAGTTTACTCGGGCAGACCCAGTACTTC
CDR3aa: CASSLLGQTQYF
abundance: NA
j_gene: TRBJ2-5
v_gene: TRBV27
d_gene: NA

CDR3nt: TGTGCCAGTAGTATAGAGACAGGGGCTGGGGGTCAGCCCCAGCATTTT
CDR3aa: CASSIETGAGGQPQHF
abundance: NA
j_gene: TRBJ1-5
v_gene: TRBV19
d_gene: TRBD1

CDR3nt: TGTGCCAGCAGCCTAGGGACAGGCGAGTACTACGAGCAGTACTTC
CDR3aa: CASSLGTGEYYEQYF
abundance: once
j_gene: TRBJ2-7
v_gene: TRBV6-5
d_gene: TRBD1

CDR3nt: TGTGCCAGCAGGCCCGGGACAGTCTTCTACGAGCAGTACTTC
CDR3aa: CASRPGTVFYEQYF
abundance: NA
j_gene: TRBJ2-7
v_gene: TRBV28
d_gene: TRBD1

CDR3nt: TGTGCCAGCAGCCCGTTCGGACAGCCGGCGGACGAGCAGTACTTC
CDR3aa: CASSPFGQPADEQYF
abundance: NA
j_gene: TRBJ2-7
v_gene: TRBV7-3
d_gene: NA

CDR3nt: TGTGCCAGCAGTTACTCGAGCGGGGAGGCCTACAATGAGCAGTTCTTC
CDR3aa: CASSYSSGEAYNEQFF
abundance: once
j_gene: TRBJ2-1
v_gene: TRBV6-5
d_gene: TRBD2

CDR3nt: TGCGCCAGCAGCCTACAGGACAGATACAGCGGGCCAGATACGCAGTATTTT
CDR3aa: CASSLQDRYSGPDTQYF
abundance: NA
j_gene: TRBJ2-3
v_gene: TRBV4-1
d_gene: NA

CDR3nt: TGTGCCAGCAGGCCCCAGGGGGGAAATGAAAAACTGTTTTTT
CDR3aa: CASRPQGGNEKLFF
abundance: NA
j_gene: TRBJ1-4
v_gene: TRBV6-5
d_gene: TRBD1

CDR3nt: TGTGCCAGCAGCCAAGGGGTTAGTCCGCTGGATGAGCAGTTCTTC
CDR3aa: CASSQGVSPLDEQFF
abundance: NA
j_gene: TRBJ2-1
v_gene: TRBV7-7
d_gene: NA

CDR3nt: TGTGCCAGCAGCCCTACGACAGGGTGGAGCCAAGAGACCCAGTACTTC
CDR3aa: CASSPTTGWSQETQYF
abundance: NA
j_gene: TRBJ2-5
v_gene: TRBV5-6
d_gene: TRBD1

CDR3nt: TGTGCCAGCAGGCCCGGTGGGGGGCGCACAGATACGCAGTATTTT
CDR3aa: CASRPGGGRTDTQYF
abundance: NA
j_gene: TRBJ2-3
v_gene: TRBV7-3
d_gene: NA

CDR3nt: TGTGCCAGCAGCCAGGGACAGGGAGGTCAGCCCCAGCATTTT
CDR3aa: CASSQGQGGQPQHF
abundance: NA
j_gene: TRBJ1-5
v_gene: TRBV5-6
d_gene: TRBD1

CDR3nt: TGTGCCAGCAGCTTTCTAGCGGGGTTCCCCTACGAGCAGTACTTC
CDR3aa: CASSFLAGFPYEQYF
abundance: once
j_gene: TRBJ2-7
v_gene: TRBV7-3
d_gene: TRBD2

CDR3nt: TGTGCCAGCTCACCCCTAGGGGGCCAGTGGGAAAAACTGTTTTTT
CDR3aa: CASSPLGGQWEKLFF
abundance: NA
j_gene: TRBJ1-4
v_gene: TRBV18
d_gene: TRBD1

CDR3nt: TGTGCCAGCAGTTCCGTGGGGGTACGAGAGACCCAGTACTTC
CDR3aa: CASSSVGVRETQYF
abundance: NA
j_gene: TRBJ2-5
v_gene: TRBV28
d_gene: NA

CDR3nt: TGTGCCAGCAGTGCGGCTAGCGGGGGCCGTCAGTATTTT
CDR3aa: CASSAASGGRQYF
abundance: NA
j_gene: TRBJ2-3
v_gene: TRBV28
d_gene: TRBD2

CDR3nt: TGTGCCAGCAGCTCACCCGGGGGCGGTTACAATGAGCAGTTCTTC
CDR3aa: CASSSPGGGYNEQFF
abundance: NA
j_gene: TRBJ2-1
v_gene: TRBV5-4
d_gene: NA

CDR3nt: TGTGCCAGCAGCCCGGGACGCTCTGGCTATGGCTACACCTTC
CDR3aa: CASSPGRSGYGYTF
abundance: NA
j_gene: TRBJ1-2
v_gene: TRBV6-5
d_gene: NA